The T cell receptor (beta chain) described here comes from a study of T-cell memory formation after mild COVID-19 (dated by TCRdb to the early 2020s). Turning to the overall study: TCR sequence clusters from the two donors were found to be largely donor specific. T-cell clones expanding and contracting after mild COVID-19 in a couple of donors were tracked by longitudinal TCRalpha and TCRbeta repertoire sequencing. The cohort comprised two young, previously healthy adult volunteers, one female and one male. Paper-wide results and their limitations: Contracting CD4+ clones were found mainly in CM and EM memory subsets, while CD8+ clones were enriched in EMRA. SARS-CoV-2 specificity of the second-wave clones peaking on day 37 was not confirmed. The study covered only a couple of mild cases, and larger cohorts including severe cases with pre-infection samples were considered necessary. Clones that contracted from day 15 to 85 showed balanced CD4/CD8 phenotypes, whereas a second wave of clones that expanded from day 15 to 37 leaned towards CD4+. The detection of some responding clones in pre-infection memory suggests that pre-existing cross-reactive memory T cells joined the SARS-CoV-2 response.

Per the germline V gene (reference sequence), LNHDA is the CDR1 and SQIVND is the CDR2. From its cysteine to its phenylalanine, the CDR3 spans 16 amino acids. Kept here is only the CDR3 DNA, which spans 48 bases and is read in frame from base 1. V is cut back by 6 bases and J by 5 bases, with 14 bases in the junction unmatched. This clonotype was seen only a few times. This receptor's antigen is unknown. Within one base of it there is no much larger clone, and no base qualities were kept. Sequencing used an Illumina NovaSeq 6000. TCRalpha and TCRbeta cDNA libraries were built by 5'RACE with constant-segment primers, adding sample barcodes and unique molecular identifiers. Trizol reagent was used to extract RNA from every sample. The libraries were amplified in two PCR steps, and the second step added a second sample barcode and Illumina TruSeq adapters. Sequencing of libraries was performed on an Illumina NovaSeq with 2 x 150 bp paired-end reads. The source study handled its data this way. The reads were demultiplexed and collapsed into UMI-guided consensus sequences using migec v1.2.7. Using mixcr v2.1.11, UMI consensuses were aligned to TRA and TRB V and J templates and then assembled into clonotypes. A clonotype was counted as expanded or contracted only when both edgeR and NoisET called the clonotype significant, with the noise models trained on biological replicates. For edgeR calls, a false discovery rate-adjusted p below 0.01 and a log2 fold-change threshold of 1 were applied. PCA with hierarchical clustering of max-normalized trajectories of the 1000 most abundant clonotypes was used as exploratory dynamics analysis. Separately sequenced CD4+ and CD8+ repertoires were used to assign the CD4 or CD8 phenotype of responding clones. Using fastp at Q25 and MiXCR, TCRdb reprocessed the public reads and kept productive beta chains. CDR3 protein sequences are deduplicated, and each keeps its most common genes and DNA. TCRdb's processing, not the authors', yielded these V and J calls. Recorded for this sample are approximately 580,000 distinct CDR3 sequences; roughly 22% of them occurred a single time. Roughly an eighth of the sample goes to the ten largest clones.

Ficoll-Paque density gradient centrifugation was the method used to isolate PBMCs. The source is an adult woman who had mild COVID-19 (a few samples of this study predate the infection). The sample titles of this study are shuffled in the database, so cell type and time point are left out; the donor was told from shared clones. Material: PBMCs or a T cell subset sorted from them (not recorded which). This chain is built from TRBV19 and TRBJ2-5; TRBD1 lines up with 8 middle nucleotides. The nucleotide sequence is given as TGTGCCAGTAGGCGGTCCCTCAGGGGGCGATCGGAGACCCAGTACTTC. This codes for CASRRSLRGRSETQYF.